The 5 T cell receptor beta chains below come from one sample, sequenced in a study of T-cell reconstitution after alpha-beta-depleted transplantation in children. Unique molecular identifiers were incorporated into the prepared TCRbeta library. From the PCR reads, TCRdb called clonotypes with MiXCR, one entry per CDR3 protein. The data hold approximately 980,000 distinct CDR3 sequences, with roughly 29% observed a single time. The source material was PBMCs, mostly from graft donor cells, sampled 360 days after TCRalphabeta/CD19-depleted stem cell transplant. Receptors were obtained from a boy less than two years old who had a stem cell transplant for SCID, so the T cells may come from the graft donor.

The chain is built from TRBV16 and TRBJ1-1; D remains ambiguous. CDR3 length: 14 amino acids. V lost 1 base and J lost 1, with 7 bases in between. Germline lookup yields CDR1 KGHSY and CDR2 FQNENV. CDR3 in DNA: TGTGCCAGCAGCCAATGGGTAGAGAACACTGAAGCTTTCTTT. Its translation is CASSQWVENTEAFF.

The rearrangement uses TRBV5-4 and TRBJ2-1; 7 positions agree with TRBD2. The CDR3 is 15 amino acids. Germline V lookup: CDR1 SGHNT, CDR2 YYREEE (reference sequence). V shed 4 bases, J shed 4 bases, and the junction held 8 bases outside the gene matches. The chain's CDR3 is CASSRLKRGYNEQFF. CDR3 DNA sequence: TGTGCCAGCAGCCGGCTCAAGCGGGGATACAATGAGCAGTTCTTC.

V is TRBV9 and J is TRBJ1-2; a weak D match, TRBD1 (5 bases). The CDR3 is 17 residues long. Germline CDR1 SGDLS, CDR2 YYNGEE. Trimming left V 0 bases short and J 0 bases short, with 15 bases between. In DNA, the CDR3 is TGTGCCAGCAGCGTAGGCAGCGACCCGACAGCTAACTATGGCTACACCTTC. Encoded protein: CASSVGSDPTANYGYTF.

This sequence joins TRBV5-1 and TRBJ2-7, with D perhaps TRBD1 (5 bases). Trimming shortened V by 6 bases and J by 0 bases, and 16 bases separated the two germline ends. The germline V gene encodes CDR1 SGHRS and CDR2 YFSETQ. The length of the CDR3 is 15 residues. The CDR3: CASTLDSPSSYEQYF. CDR3 in DNA: TGCGCCAGCACCCTCGACAGTCCTAGCTCCTACGAGCAGTACTTC. Drawing the rest from reference TRBV5-1 and TRBJ2-7, the complete variable domain is KAGVTQTPRYLIKTRGQQVTLSCSPISGHRSVSWYQQTPGQGLQFLFEYFSETQRNKGNFPGRFSGRQFSNSRSEMNVSTLELGDSALYLCASTLDSPSSYEQYFGPGTRLTVT.

The chain recombines TRBV10-3 with TRBJ2-2; D perhaps matches TRBD1 (5 bases). The CDR3 is 17 amino acids. Germline CDR1 ENHRY, CDR2 SYGVKD. V was clipped by 4 bases and J by 3 bases, with 18 bases between them. CDR3 loop: CAISGRQSITDTGELFF. In DNA form, the CDR3 reads TGTGCCATCAGTGGCCGACAGTCTATTACGGACACCGGGGAGCTGTTTTTT.